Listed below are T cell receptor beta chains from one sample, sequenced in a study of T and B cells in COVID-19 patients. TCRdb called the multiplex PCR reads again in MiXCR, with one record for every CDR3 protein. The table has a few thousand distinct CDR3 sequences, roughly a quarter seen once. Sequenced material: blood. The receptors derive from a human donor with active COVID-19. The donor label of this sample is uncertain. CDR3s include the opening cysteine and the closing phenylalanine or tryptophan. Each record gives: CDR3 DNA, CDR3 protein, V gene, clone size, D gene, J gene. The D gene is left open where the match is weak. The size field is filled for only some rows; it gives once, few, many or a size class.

CDR3 DNA: TGTGCCAGCAGTTTCCGCGGACAGACCTACGAGCAGTACTTC; CDR3 protein: CASSFRGQTYEQYF; V gene: TRBV6-5; clone size: once; D gene: -; J gene: TRBJ2-7
CDR3 DNA: TGTGCCAGCAGTTACTTGGGGCCCGCCTACGAGCAGTACTTC; CDR3 protein: CASSYLGPAYEQYF; V gene: TRBV6-5; clone size: medium-sized; D gene: -; J gene: TRBJ2-7
CDR3 DNA: TGTGCCAGTACCCAGGACAGGGGGCCCGACGAGCAGTACTTC; CDR3 protein: CASTQDRGPDEQYF; V gene: TRBV19; clone size: medium-sized; D gene: TRBD1; J gene: TRBJ2-7
CDR3 DNA: TGTGCCAGCAGCATTCGACAGCGGACTCGCTTGGAAGCTTTCTTT; CDR3 protein: CASSIRQRTRLEAFF; V gene: TRBV13; clone size: -; D gene: -; J gene: TRBJ1-1
CDR3 DNA: TGTGCCAGTAGTATCACAGATCCTTCGAACACTGAAGCTTTCTTT; CDR3 protein: CASSITDPSNTEAFF; V gene: TRBV19; clone size: medium-sized; D gene: -; J gene: TRBJ1-1
CDR3 DNA: TGTGCCAGCAGCTTGGGGGGGGGCCGGTGGGACGAGCAGTACTTC; CDR3 protein: CASSLGGGRWDEQYF; V gene: TRBV5-6; clone size: -; D gene: -; J gene: TRBJ2-7
CDR3 DNA: TGTGCCAGCAGTTTAAACAGGTTGGTCACTGAAGCTTTCTTT; CDR3 protein: CASSLNRLVTEAFF; V gene: TRBV27; clone size: -; D gene: -; J gene: TRBJ1-1
CDR3 DNA: TGCAGCGGGGTGGGGTCAACTAATGAAAAACTGTTTTTT; CDR3 protein: CSGVGSTNEKLFF; V gene: TRBV20-1; clone size: few; D gene: -; J gene: TRBJ1-4
CDR3 DNA: TGTGCCAGTAGTACCCTGGGCCTCTACGATGGCTACACCTTC; CDR3 protein: CASSTLGLYDGYTF; V gene: TRBV19; clone size: medium-sized; D gene: -; J gene: TRBJ1-2
CDR3 DNA: TGTGCCAGCAGCCCTAGACTAGCGAGCGGGGAGCTGTTTTTT; CDR3 protein: CASSPRLASGELFF; V gene: TRBV11-2; clone size: few; D gene: TRBD2; J gene: TRBJ2-2
CDR3 DNA: TGTGCCAGCAGCGGAACAGGGGGCGCCGGGGCCAACGTCCTGACTTTC; CDR3 protein: CASSGTGGAGANVLTF; V gene: TRBV6-5; clone size: -; D gene: TRBD1; J gene: TRBJ2-6
CDR3 DNA: TGTGCCAGCAGTTACACAGGGGGGGGGCACACGTACGAGCAGTACTTC; CDR3 protein: CASSYTGGGHTYEQYF; V gene: TRBV12-3/TRBV12-4; clone size: -; D gene: -; J gene: TRBJ2-7
CDR3 DNA: TGCAGTGCTAGAGGACACTCCTACGAGCAGTACTTC; CDR3 protein: CSARGHSYEQYF; V gene: TRBV20-1; clone size: -; D gene: -; J gene: TRBJ2-7
CDR3 DNA: TGCAGCGTTGCCGACATCGGGGAGCTGTTTTTT; CDR3 protein: CSVADIGELFF; V gene: TRBV29-1; clone size: large; D gene: -; J gene: TRBJ2-2
CDR3 DNA: TGTGCCAGCTCGGAGCTGGGACAGGGGCAAGAGACCCAGTACTTC; CDR3 protein: CASSELGQGQETQYF; V gene: TRBV6-5; clone size: many; D gene: TRBD1; J gene: TRBJ2-5
CDR3 DNA: TGCGCCAGCAGCCAAGGGGGTGCAGGAAGCAATCAGCCCCAGCATTTT; CDR3 protein: CASSQGGAGSNQPQHF; V gene: TRBV4-3; clone size: few; D gene: -; J gene: TRBJ1-5